A selection of T cell receptor beta chains follows, all from one sample in a study of T-cell reconstitution after alpha-beta-depleted transplantation in children. A single record per CDR3 protein comes from TCRdb applying MiXCR to the PCR reads. The table lists over 300,000 distinct CDR3 sequences, 10% of them singletons. The material was PBMCs from the stem cell graft donor, obtained from the stem cell graft. The receptors shown here come from a human donor who donated a stem cell graft to a child with acute lymphoblastic leukemia. CDR3s include the opening cysteine and the closing phenylalanine or tryptophan. The order of the fields is V gene, J gene, D gene, clone size, CDR3 DNA, CDR3 protein. A D gene is named only where the DNA matches it firmly. Expanded clones are given a class, and other clones once, few, many or no size at all.

>TRBV11-2|TRBJ1-1|TRBD1|.
TGTGCCAGCAGCCCTCGACAGGGGTGGGGTGAAGCTTTCTTT
CASSPRQGWGEAFF
>TRBV4-3|TRBJ1-1|.|.
TGCGCCAGCAGCCAAGAGTGGAGCAGGAACACTGAAGCTTTCTTT
CASSQEWSRNTEAFF
>TRBV20-1|TRBJ1-2|.|few
TGCAGTGCGCGTAGAGGGACCGATTCCTACACCTTC
CSARRGTDSYTF
>TRBV28|TRBJ2-1|.|few
TGTGCCAGCAGCTACAAAATAGAGCAGTTCTTC
CASSYKIEQFF
>TRBV20-1|TRBJ2-7|.|few
TGCAGTGCTAGAGTAGGTCGGGGCTGGGCAGGGACCGAGCAGTACTTC
CSARVGRGWAGTEQYF
>TRBV19|TRBJ2-2|.|.
TGTGCCAGTAGTATCCTCCCCGGGGAGCTGTTTTTT
CASSILPGELFF
>TRBV20-1|TRBJ1-5|.|few
TGCTGTGCTAGTGAGGCCGCAGGGTTGGGCAATCAGCCCCAGCATTTT
CCASEAAGLGNQPQHF
>TRBV5-1|TRBJ2-6|.|.
TGCGCCAGCAGCTCCCCTTATTGGACGGGGGCCAACGTCCTGACTTTC
CASSSPYWTGANVLTF
>TRBV12-3/TRBV12-4|TRBJ2-1|TRBD2|many
TGTGCCAGCAGTTTAGAGAGGTTAGCGGGAGAGTACAATGAGCAGTTCTTC
CASSLERLAGEYNEQFF
>TRBV12-3/TRBV12-4|TRBJ2-2|.|few
TGTGCCAGCAGTTTAGTAGGGATTAACACCGGGGAGCTGTTTTTT
CASSLVGINTGELFF